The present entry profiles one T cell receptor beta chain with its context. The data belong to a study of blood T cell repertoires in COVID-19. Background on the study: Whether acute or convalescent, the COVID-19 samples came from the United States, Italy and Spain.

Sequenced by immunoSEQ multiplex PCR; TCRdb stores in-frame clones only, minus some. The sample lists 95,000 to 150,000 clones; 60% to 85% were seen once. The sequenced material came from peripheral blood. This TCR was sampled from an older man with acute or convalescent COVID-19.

The CDR3 reads CASSMSGGNNEQFF. For the CDR3, the DNA is TGTGCCAGCAGCATGAGCGGGGGGAACAATGAGCAGTTCTTC. This rearrangement joins TRBV11-3 to TRBJ2-1; 9 positions match TRBD2. Germline V gene sequence: CDR1 SGHNT, CDR2 YENEEA. Trimming at V came to 5 bases and at J to 5 bases, leaving 4 bases not matched to a gene. The length of the CDR3 is 14 residues.